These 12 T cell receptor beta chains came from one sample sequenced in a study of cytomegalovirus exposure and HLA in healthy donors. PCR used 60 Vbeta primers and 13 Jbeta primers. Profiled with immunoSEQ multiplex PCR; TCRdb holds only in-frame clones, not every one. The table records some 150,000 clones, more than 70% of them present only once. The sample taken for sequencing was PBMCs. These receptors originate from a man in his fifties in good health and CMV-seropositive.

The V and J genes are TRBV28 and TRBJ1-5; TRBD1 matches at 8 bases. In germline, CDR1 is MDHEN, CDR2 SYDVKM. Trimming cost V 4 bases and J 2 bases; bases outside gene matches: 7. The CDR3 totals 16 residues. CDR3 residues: CASSSGQGRGNQPQHF. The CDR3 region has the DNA TGTGCCAGCAGTTCAGGACAGGGAAGGGGCAATCAGCCCCAGCATTTT.

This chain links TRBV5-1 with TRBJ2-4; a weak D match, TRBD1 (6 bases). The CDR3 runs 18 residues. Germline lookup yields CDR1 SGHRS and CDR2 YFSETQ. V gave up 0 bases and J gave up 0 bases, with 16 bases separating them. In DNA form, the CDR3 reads TGCGCCAGCAGCTTGGGCCAGGACAGCGGAATAGCCAAAAACATTCAGTACTTC. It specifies CASSLGQDSGIAKNIQYF.

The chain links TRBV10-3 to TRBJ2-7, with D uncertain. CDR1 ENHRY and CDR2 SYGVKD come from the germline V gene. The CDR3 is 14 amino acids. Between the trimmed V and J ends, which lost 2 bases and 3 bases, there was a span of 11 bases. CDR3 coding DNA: TGTGCCATCAGTGAGCCAGAAAGATACTACGAGCAGTACTTC. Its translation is CAISEPERYYEQYF.

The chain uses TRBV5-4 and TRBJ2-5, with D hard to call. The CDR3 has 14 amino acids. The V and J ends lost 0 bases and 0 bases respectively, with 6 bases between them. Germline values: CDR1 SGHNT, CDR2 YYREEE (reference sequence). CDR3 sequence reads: CASSLDSHQETQYF. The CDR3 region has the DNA TGTGCCAGCAGCTTGGATAGCCACCAAGAGACCCAGTACTTC.

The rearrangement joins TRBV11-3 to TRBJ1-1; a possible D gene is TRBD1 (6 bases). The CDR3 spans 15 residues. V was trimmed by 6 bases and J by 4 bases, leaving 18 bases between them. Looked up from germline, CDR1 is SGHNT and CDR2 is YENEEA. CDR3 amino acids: CASSKEGVWGTEAFF. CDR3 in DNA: TGTGCCAGCAGTAAAGAGGGGGTCTGGGGCACTGAAGCTTTCTTT.

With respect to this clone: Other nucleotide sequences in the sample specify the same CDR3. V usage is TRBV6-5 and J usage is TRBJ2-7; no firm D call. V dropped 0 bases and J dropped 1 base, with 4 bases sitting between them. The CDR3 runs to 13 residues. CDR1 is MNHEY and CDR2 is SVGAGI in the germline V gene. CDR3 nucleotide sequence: TGTGCCAGCAGTTACTCGAGGTCCTACGAGCAGTACTTC. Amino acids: CASSYSRSYEQYF.

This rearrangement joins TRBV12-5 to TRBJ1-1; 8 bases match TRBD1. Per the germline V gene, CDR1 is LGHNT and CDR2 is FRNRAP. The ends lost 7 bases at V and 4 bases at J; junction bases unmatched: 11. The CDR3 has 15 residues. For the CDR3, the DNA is TGTGCTAGTGCCCCGGACAGGGTTTTTAGCACTGAAGCTTTCTTT. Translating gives CASAPDRVFSTEAFF.

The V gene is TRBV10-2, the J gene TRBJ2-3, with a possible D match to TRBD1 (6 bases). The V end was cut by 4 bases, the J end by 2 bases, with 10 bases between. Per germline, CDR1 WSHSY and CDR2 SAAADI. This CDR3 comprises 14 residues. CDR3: CASSGQAITDTQYF. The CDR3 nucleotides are TGCGCCAGCAGTGGACAGGCGATCACAGATACGCAGTATTTT.

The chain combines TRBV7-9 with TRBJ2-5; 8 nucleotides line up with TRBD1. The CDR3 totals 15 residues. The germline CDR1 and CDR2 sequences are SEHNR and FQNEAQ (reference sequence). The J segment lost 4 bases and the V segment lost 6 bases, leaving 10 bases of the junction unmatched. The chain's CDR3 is CASSRGQGFGETQYF. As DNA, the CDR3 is TGTGCCAGCAGTCGAGGACAGGGTTTCGGAGAGACCCAGTACTTC.

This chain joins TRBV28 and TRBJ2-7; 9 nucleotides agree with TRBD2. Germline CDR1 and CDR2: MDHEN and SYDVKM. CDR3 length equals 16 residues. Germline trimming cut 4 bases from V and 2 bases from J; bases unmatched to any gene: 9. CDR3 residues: CASSSPAGGGAYEQYF. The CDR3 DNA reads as TGTGCCAGCAGTTCCCCGGCGGGAGGGGGGGCCTACGAGCAGTACTTC. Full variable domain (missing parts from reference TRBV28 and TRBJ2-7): DVKVTQSSRYLVKRTGEKVFLECVQDMDHENMFWYRQDPGLGLRLIYFSYDVKMKEKGDIPEGYSVSREKKERFSLILESASTNQTSMYLCASSSPAGGGAYEQYFGPGTRLTVT.

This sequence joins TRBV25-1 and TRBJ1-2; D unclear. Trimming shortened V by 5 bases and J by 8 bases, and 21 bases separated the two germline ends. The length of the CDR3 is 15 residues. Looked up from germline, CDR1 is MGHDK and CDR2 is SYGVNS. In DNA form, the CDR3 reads TGTGCCAGCAGTTCGCATCCCCCCCCGGGGAGAGGCTACACCTTC. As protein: CASSSHPPPGRGYTF.

CDR3 in DNA: TGTGCCAGCAGTGGTGGGGTCCGACAGAAGTACAATGAGCAGTTCTTC. This codes for CASSGGVRQKYNEQFF. This sequence joins TRBV2 and TRBJ2-1, with D possibly TRBD1 on 5 matching bases. V shed 4 bases and J shed 4 bases, with 17 bases lying between them. Germline-derived CDR1 and CDR2 are SNHLY and FYNNEI. The CDR3 runs to 16 residues.